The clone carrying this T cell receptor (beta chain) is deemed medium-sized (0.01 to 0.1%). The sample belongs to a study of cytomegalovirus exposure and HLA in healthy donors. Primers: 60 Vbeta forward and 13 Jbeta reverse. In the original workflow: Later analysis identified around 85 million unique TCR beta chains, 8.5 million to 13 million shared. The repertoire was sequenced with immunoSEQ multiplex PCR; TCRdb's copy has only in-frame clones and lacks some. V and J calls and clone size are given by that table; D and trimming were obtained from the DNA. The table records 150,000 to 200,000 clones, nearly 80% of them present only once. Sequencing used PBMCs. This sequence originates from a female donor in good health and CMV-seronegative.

DNA for the CDR3: TGTGCCAGCAGCTTAGCTGTGGGCAGGGAGGGTGGCTACACCTTC. Translated, it gives CASSLAVGREGGYTF. V usage is TRBV7-9 and J usage is TRBJ1-2, with D tentatively TRBD1 (5 bases). CDR1 is SEHNR, CDR2 FQNEAQ, per germline (reference sequence). The V end was cut by 0 bases, the J end by 7 bases, with 15 bases between. The CDR3 has 15 residues.